The sequence of this T cell receptor (beta chain) was determined in a study of blood T cells in healthy people across ages. Comments on this clonotype: Its specificity is unknown.

PCR was performed a second time for about 6 to 12 cycles using a sample-barcoded 5' primer and a J-beta primer mix. Unique molecular identifiers of 12 random nucleotides labeled each cDNA. Each CDR3 protein is one row after TCRdb ran MiXCR on the 5' RACE reads. The data contain around 940,000 distinct CDR3 sequences, 51% of them singletons. The study's findings and limits: Among long-lived donors, naive CD4+ cells were more numerous and diversity higher than in aged donors.

The V and J ends lost 1 base and 1 base respectively, with 4 bases between them. This CDR3 region has 14 residues. Germline V gives CDR1 MGHRA, CDR2 YSYEKL. The chain carries TRBV4-1 and TRBJ2-2; D is ambiguous. This receptor was taken from a woman aged 55 to 70 in good health. Material: blood. CDR3 in amino acids: CASSQVQNTGELFF. Written as DNA, the CDR3 is TGCGCCAGCAGCCAAGTTCAGAACACCGGGGAGCTGTTTTTT.